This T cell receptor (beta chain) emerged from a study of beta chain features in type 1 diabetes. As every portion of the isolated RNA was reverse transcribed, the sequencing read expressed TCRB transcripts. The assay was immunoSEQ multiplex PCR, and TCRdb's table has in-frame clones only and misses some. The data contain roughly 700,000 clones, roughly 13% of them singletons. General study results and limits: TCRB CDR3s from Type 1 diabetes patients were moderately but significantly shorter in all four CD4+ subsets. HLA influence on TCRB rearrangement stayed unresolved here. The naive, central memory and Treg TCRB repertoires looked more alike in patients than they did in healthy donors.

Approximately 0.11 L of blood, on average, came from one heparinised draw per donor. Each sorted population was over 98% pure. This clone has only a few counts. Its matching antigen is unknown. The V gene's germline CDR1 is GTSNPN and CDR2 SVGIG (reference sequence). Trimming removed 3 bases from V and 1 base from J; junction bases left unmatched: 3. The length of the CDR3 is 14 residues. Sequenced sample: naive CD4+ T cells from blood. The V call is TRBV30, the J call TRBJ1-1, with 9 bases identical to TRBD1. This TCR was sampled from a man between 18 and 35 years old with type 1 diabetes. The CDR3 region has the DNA TGTGCCTGGAGAGGACAGGGGACGAACACTGAAGCTTTCTTT. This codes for CAWRGQGTNTEAFF.